The 8 T cell receptor beta chains listed next were all sequenced from one sample in a study of CD4 and CD8 cells across lung adenocarcinoma regions. TCRdb re-called the PCR reads with MiXCR, one entry per CDR3 protein. Found here are around 10,000 distinct CDR3 sequences, roughly 51% of them singletons; the top ten hold more than 30%. The sample taken for sequencing was CD8+ T cells from the margin of a lung tumor. The origin of the receptors is a male donor with lung adenocarcinoma. The CD4 and CD8 labels of this study may be unreliable.

The chain joins TRBV27 to TRBJ2-7, with 8 bases aligning to TRBD1. After removal of 2 bases from V and 3 bases from J, the junction contained 3 bases not matched to a gene. CDR1 MNHEY and CDR2 SMNVEV come from the germline V gene (reference sequence). The CDR3 is 14 amino acids. This CDR3 is CASSLGRGLYEQYF. The CDR3 DNA is TGTGCCAGCAGTTTAGGCAGGGGGCTCTACGAGCAGTACTTC.

A single count supports this clonotype. The J gene is TRBJ2-5, the V gene TRBV11-2; no firm D call. The CDR3 runs 11 residues. Germline CDR1 is SGHAT and CDR2 is FQNNGV. V dropped 5 bases and J dropped 11 bases, with 12 bases sitting between them. This CDR3 is CASSIGEKQYF. CDR3 nucleotides: TGTGCCAGCAGCATTGGAGAGAAGCAGTACTTC.

In its sample, this clonotype was seen many times. This sequence joins TRBV24-1 and TRBJ2-3; perhaps TRBD1 as D (6 bases). CDR1 and CDR2 (germline): KGHDR, SFDVKD. The CDR3 is 16 amino acids. V gave up 6 bases and J gave up 5 bases, with 20 bases separating them. Here the CDR3 reads CATSHRKQGLGDTQYF. CDR3 nucleotides: TGTGCCACCAGTCACAGGAAACAGGGCCTTGGAGATACGCAGTATTTT.

Regarding this clonotype: The junction shows a germline mismatch at one end, possibly a read error. The chain carries TRBV12-3 or TRBV12-4 and TRBJ2-3, with D hard to call. The CDR3 runs to 16 residues. This CDR3 reads CASSNPRVGRSNTQYF. Here the CDR3 DNA reads TGTGCCAGCAGTAACCCCCGAGTAGGGCGCTCAAATACGCAGTATTTC.

The chain has TRBV6-1 and TRBJ2-5; D remains unclear. The DNA end lines up better with TRBJ2-7; the J call may be wrong. The CDR3 runs 13 residues. Germline V gene sequence: CDR1 MNHNS, CDR2 SASEGT. CDR3 nucleotide sequence: TGTGCCAGCAGTCCGGGCCACTCCTACGAGCAGTACTTC. Its translation is CASSPGHSYEQYF.

This clonotype is judged medium-sized. J is TRBJ2-3 and V is TRBV10-1, with TRBD2 matching over 11 bases. CDR3 length: 16 residues. In germline, CDR1 is WNHNN, CDR2 SYGVQD (reference sequence). The V gene end was trimmed by 2 bases and the J gene end by 6 bases; junction bases not matched to a gene: 7. The CDR3 loop is CASSEVAGGPGDTQYF. The CDR3 DNA sequence: TGCGCCAGCAGTGAGGTAGCGGGAGGGCCGGGCGATACGCAGTATTTT.

Regarding this clonotype: Since a much larger clone is just one base distant, this may be a read error. The V gene is TRBV7-2, the J gene TRBJ2-3, with D possibly TRBD2 on 6 matching bases. The end of the DNA aligns better with TRBJ2-1, so the J call may be wrong. CDR3 length: 14 residues. CDR1 is SGHTA and CDR2 is FQGNSA in the germline V gene. The CDR3 DNA reads as TGTGCCAGCAGCTTGACCCCTTGGGGGGAGACCCAGTTCTTC. Translating it yields CASSLTPWGETQFF.

The chain has TRBV6-1 and TRBJ2-7, with 8 bases identical to TRBD2. The CDR3 has 14 amino acids. Germline V gene data show CDR1 as MNHNS and CDR2 as SASEGT. The V segment lost 7 bases and the J segment 0 bases; nucleotides outside the gene matches: 5. The CDR3 region is CASTTSGFSYEQYF. CDR3 coding DNA: TGTGCCAGCACTACTAGCGGCTTCTCCTACGAGCAGTACTTC.